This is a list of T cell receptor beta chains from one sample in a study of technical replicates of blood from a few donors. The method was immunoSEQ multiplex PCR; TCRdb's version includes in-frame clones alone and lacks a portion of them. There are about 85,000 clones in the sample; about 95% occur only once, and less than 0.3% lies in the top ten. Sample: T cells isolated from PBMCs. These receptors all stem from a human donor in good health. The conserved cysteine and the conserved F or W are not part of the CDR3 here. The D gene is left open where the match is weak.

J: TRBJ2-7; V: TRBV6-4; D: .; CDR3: ASRREKN
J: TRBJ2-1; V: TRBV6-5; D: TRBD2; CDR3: ASRDSGGGYNEQF
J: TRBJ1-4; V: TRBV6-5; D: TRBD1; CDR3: ASSRQGLGEKLF
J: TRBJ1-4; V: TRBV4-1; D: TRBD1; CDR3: ASSHAGTGSEKLF
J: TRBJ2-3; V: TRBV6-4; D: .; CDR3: ASSVSQGDTQY
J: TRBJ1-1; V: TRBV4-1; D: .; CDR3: ASSQGRGPTEAF
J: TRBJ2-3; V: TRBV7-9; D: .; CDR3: ASSFGKDTQY
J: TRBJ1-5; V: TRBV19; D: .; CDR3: ASSWTADSNQPQH
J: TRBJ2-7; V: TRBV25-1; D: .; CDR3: ASSEYGETYEQY
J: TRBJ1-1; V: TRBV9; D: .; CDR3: ASSVGGDIMDTEAF
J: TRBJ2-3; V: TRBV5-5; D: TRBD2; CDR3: ASRGLAGGSTDTQY
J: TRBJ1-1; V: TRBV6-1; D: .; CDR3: ASRARVATEAF
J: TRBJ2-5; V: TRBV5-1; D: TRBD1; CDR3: ASRKGVTGGRETQY
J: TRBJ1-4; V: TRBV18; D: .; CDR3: ASSQVFPTNEKLF
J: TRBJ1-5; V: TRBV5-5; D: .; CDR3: ASSLRGYSNQPQH
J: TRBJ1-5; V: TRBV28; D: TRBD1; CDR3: ASSLTRGRGNQPQH
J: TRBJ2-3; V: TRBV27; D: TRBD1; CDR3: ASNTGTGLVPMQY
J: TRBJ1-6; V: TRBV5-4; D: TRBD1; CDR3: ASSLGRTGGNSPLH
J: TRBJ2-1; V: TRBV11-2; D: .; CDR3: ASSPGVAGYNEQF
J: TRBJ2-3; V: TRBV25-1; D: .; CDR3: ASTLTTYTDTQY